What follows are 31 T cell receptor beta chains derived from one specimen sequenced in a study of vaccination and CD4 T cells after COVID-19. Antigens for these TCRs are unknown. The Oncomine TCR Beta short-read assay sequenced DNA from cultured CD4+ T cells. Each CDR3 protein is one row after TCRdb ran MiXCR on the PCR reads. Among around 19,000 distinct CDR3 sequences listed, 40% to 45% were seen once. Treatment indicated: roughly nine-day PBMC culture with coronavirus spike peptide pools or control peptides (ViraFEST assay). Sequenced material: CD4+ T cells from blood, cultured in vitro. Receptors were obtained from a human donor who had recovered from COVID-19.

This clonotype has just a few counts. The genes are TRBV19 and TRBJ2-3; 9 positions match TRBD2. Germline CDR1 LNHDA, CDR2 SQIVND (reference sequence). This CDR3 is 16 amino acids long. With V trimmed by 3 bases and J by 5 bases, 9 bases remained unmatched. Here the CDR3 reads CASSMNQRGAGDTQYF. In DNA form, the CDR3 reads TGTGCCAGTAGTATGAATCAGCGGGGGGCAGGAGATACGCAGTATTTT.

This clonotype was detected a few times. The rearrangement joins TRBV19 to TRBJ1-1; no definite D call. The germline gives CDR1 LNHDA, CDR2 SQIVND (reference sequence). V was clipped by 5 bases and J by 8 bases, with 15 bases between them. The CDR3 totals 13 residues. The CDR3 here is CASSPFQTGEAFF. The CDR3, as DNA: TGTGCCAGTAGTCCCTTCCAGACTGGGGAAGCTTTCTTT.

The chain uses TRBV18 and TRBJ2-7, with D unresolved. Between the trimmed V and J ends, which lost 3 bases and 3 bases, there was a span of 9 bases. CDR3 size: 13 residues. Germline values: CDR1 KGHSH, CDR2 LQKENI. The CDR3 sequence: CASSPGYFYEQYF. CDR3 DNA sequence: TGTGCCAGCTCACCGGGGTATTTCTACGAGCAGTACTTC.

This rearrangement joins TRBV20-1 to TRBJ2-5; D perhaps matches TRBD2 (6 bases). Germline CDR1 is DFQATT and CDR2 is SNEGSKA (reference sequence). CDR3 size: 14 residues. V was clipped by 7 bases and J by 0 bases, with 15 bases between them. CDR3 residues: CSVVRGGNQETQYF. As DNA, the CDR3 is TGCAGTGTCGTCCGGGGCGGGAACCAAGAGACCCAGTACTTC.

This clonotype has just one count. V is TRBV9 and J is TRBJ1-1; no clear D gene. The V end lost 1 base, the J end lost 3 bases, and 13 bases lay between the germline ends. The CDR3 covers 15 residues. Germline CDR1 SGDLS, CDR2 YYNGEE. The CDR3 nucleotides read TGTGCCAGCAGCGTAAGGGAGGGTCTGGACACTGAAGCTTTCTTT. Its protein is CASSVREGLDTEAFF.

The CDR3 is CASSLGGASYNEQFF. The CDR3 nucleotides read TGTGCCAGCAGCTTAGGGGGGGCCTCCTACAATGAGCAGTTCTTC. The J gene is TRBJ2-1, the V gene TRBV7-2; D tentatively fits TRBD1 or TRBD2 (6 bases each). The V and J ends lost 1 base and 0 bases respectively, with 7 bases between them. The CDR3 sequence is 15 residues long. Germline V gene sequence: CDR1 SGHTA, CDR2 FQGNSA.

The V call is TRBV27, the J call TRBJ2-2, with D possibly matching TRBD1 (6 bases). The CDR3 length is 15 residues. V lost 3 bases and J 2 bases, leaving 10 bases between the germline ends. Germline values: CDR1 MNHEY, CDR2 SMNVEV (reference sequence). In DNA form, the CDR3 reads TGTGCCAGCAGTTTCACGGGACACAACACCGGGGAGCTGTTTTTT. Its protein is CASSFTGHNTGELFF.

This clonotype was counted once. The chain links TRBV28 to TRBJ2-7, with D uncertain. The length of the CDR3 is 13 residues. Trimming took 1 base from V and 3 from J, leaving 7 bases between them. Germline CDR1 is MDHEN and CDR2 is SYDVKM. CDR3 sequence (DNA): TGTGCCAGCAGTTTATTCGCACGCTACGAGCAGTACTTC. Encoded protein: CASSLFARYEQYF.

The chain couples TRBV11-2 to TRBJ2-2, with 7 bases matching TRBD1. CDR3 length: 17 residues. The germline V gene encodes CDR1 SGHAT and CDR2 FQNNGV. V was clipped by 2 bases and J by 5 bases; unmatched bases: 11. DNA for the CDR3: TGTGCCAGCAGCTTAAGTATGGCAGGGGGTGTTACCGGGGAGCTGTTTTTT. Amino acid sequence: CASSLSMAGGVTGELFF.

V gene TRBV19 combines with J gene TRBJ1-6; D call uncertain. CDR3 length equals 18 residues. The V end was cut by 1 base, the J end by 0 bases, with 13 bases between. CDR1 is LNHDA, CDR2 SQIVND, per germline (reference sequence). In DNA, the CDR3 is TGTGCCAGTAGTATAGCGCAGCTGGGGAGCTCCTATAATTCACCCCTCCACTTT. Encoded protein: CASSIAQLGSSYNSPLHF.

This clonotype was detected a few times. The chain couples TRBV21-1 to TRBJ2-3; the table's D call, TRBD2, has no DNA check behind it. TRBV21-1 is recorded as a pseudogene. The CDR3 loop spans 17 amino acids. For the CDR3, the DNA is TGTGCCAGCAGCATCCTTCCTAGCGGGGGACTCACAGATACGCAGTATTTT. Amino acid sequence: CASSILPSGGLTDTQYF.

DNA for the CDR3: TGTGCCAGCAGCCAAGAGGGAACGGGGCAGGGGCTAAGTGGGGGTCAGCCCCAGCATTTT. Translation: CASSQEGTGQGLSGGQPQHF. The chain joins TRBV4-2 to TRBJ1-5; TRBD1 is a possible D gene (6 bases). Germline loops: CDR1 LGHNA, CDR2 YNFKEQ. V was cut by 0 bases and J by 6 bases, with 27 bases left in between. The CDR3 is 20 residues long.

This clonotype qualifies as medium-sized. The chain employs TRBV28 and TRBJ1-2; 8 nucleotides agree with TRBD1. Trimming at V came to 2 bases and at J to 4 bases, leaving 6 bases not matched to a gene. This CDR3 has 15 amino acids. Germline CDR1 reads MDHEN; CDR2 reads SYDVKM. The CDR3, as DNA: TGTGCCAGCAGTTTACAGGGGGCGCGGGGCTATGGCTACACCTTC. Translated: CASSLQGARGYGYTF.

This clonotype was found a few times. The V gene is TRBV2, the J gene TRBJ2-5, with 8 bases fitting TRBD1. There are 13 residues in the CDR3. Germline CDR1 is SNHLY and CDR2 is FYNNEI. Trimming at V came to 7 bases and at J to 3 bases, leaving 4 bases not matched to a gene. CDR3 coding DNA: TGTGCCAGCACCCGGACAGGGAAAGAGACCCAGTACTTC. Translation gives CASTRTGKETQYF.

The chain recombines TRBV7-6 with TRBJ2-1; TRBD2 matches at 10 bases. The V gene's germline CDR1 is SGHVS and CDR2 FNYEAQ. Germline trimming cut 3 bases from V and 3 bases from J; bases unmatched to any gene: 8. The CDR3 has 17 amino acids. The CDR3 spells CASSFNHPSGGYNEQFF. The DNA for the CDR3 is TGTGCCAGCAGCTTTAATCATCCTAGCGGGGGCTACAATGAGCAGTTCTTC. Full variable domain (remainder filled in from reference TRBV7-6 and TRBJ2-1): GAGVSQSPRYKVTKRGQDVALRCDPISGHVSLYWYRQALGQGPEFLTYFNYEAQQDKSGLPNDRFSAERPEGSISTLTIQRTEQRDSAMYRCASSFNHPSGGYNEQFFGPGTRLTVL.

J is TRBJ1-2 and V is TRBV5-1, with D tentatively TRBD1 (6 bases). The CDR3 has 15 amino acids. V was clipped by 4 bases and J by 4 bases, with 17 bases between them. CDR1 SGHRS and CDR2 YFSETQ come from the germline V gene. In DNA form, the CDR3 reads TGCGCCAGCAGCCTCACAGGTGGGGGGCCCTATGGCTACACCTTC. Translation: CASSLTGGGPYGYTF.

The rearrangement links TRBV12-3 or TRBV12-4 to TRBJ2-7, with D possibly being TRBD2 (6 bases). The CDR3 covers 15 residues. Trimming stripped 6 bases from V and 7 bases from J, with 22 bases between. CDR3 in amino acids: CASSQRLDGKAEQYF. As DNA, the CDR3 is TGTGCCAGCAGCCAGCGACTAGACGGTAAAGCGGAGCAGTACTTC.

The rearrangement links TRBV5-1 to TRBJ2-1, with 7 bases that match TRBD1. V lost 5 bases and J lost 5; bases outside the gene matches: 4. The CDR3 consists of 13 residues. Germline assignment: CDR1 SGHRS and CDR2 YFSETQ. In DNA, the CDR3 is TGCGCCAGCAGGGTGGGACAGAACAATGAGCAGTTCTTC. Translated: CASRVGQNNEQFF.

This clonotype appeared a few times. The chain couples TRBV20-1 to TRBJ2-2; D call uncertain. CDR1 and CDR2 from the germline V gene are DFQATT and SNEGSKA (reference sequence). CDR3 length equals 13 residues. Deletions cut 3 bases from V and 5 bases from J, with 10 bases between. CDR3 sequence reads: CSASQVTTGELFF. In DNA form, the CDR3 reads TGCAGTGCTAGTCAGGTTACAACCGGGGAGCTGTTTTTT.

The chain has TRBV20-1 and TRBJ2-3; D unresolved. The CDR3 length is 16 residues. V lost 0 bases to trimming and J lost 0 bases, with 13 bases between them. Per the germline V gene, CDR1 is DFQATT and CDR2 is SNEGSKA (reference sequence). Here the CDR3 reads CSAREARRTSTDTQYF. For the CDR3, the DNA is TGCAGTGCTAGAGAGGCCAGGCGCACAAGCACAGATACGCAGTATTTT.

This clonotype has only a few counts. The genes are TRBV28 and TRBJ2-1, with 10 bases fitting TRBD2. With V trimmed by 5 bases and J by 4 bases, 8 bases remained unmatched. Germline CDR1 and CDR2: MDHEN and SYDVKM. The CDR3 covers 16 residues. The CDR3, as DNA: TGTGCCAGCAGTCCCACACCTAGCGGGGGTTACAATGAGCAGTTCTTC. Translating gives CASSPTPSGGYNEQFF. The whole variable domain, filled in from reference TRBV28 and TRBJ2-1, reads DVKVTQSSRYLVKRTGEKVFLECVQDMDHENMFWYRQDPGLGLRLIYFSYDVKMKEKGDIPEGYSVSREKKERFSLILESASTNQTSMYLCASSPTPSGGYNEQFFGPGTRLTVL.

The genes are TRBV27 and TRBJ2-5, with TRBD2 matching 8 bases. Germline V gene lookup returns CDR1 MNHEY and CDR2 SMNVEV (reference sequence). Trimming at V came to 4 bases and at J to 5 bases, leaving 9 bases not matched to a gene. The CDR3 extends over 15 amino acids. The CDR3 region is CASSSVAAGEETQYF. The CDR3 region has the DNA TGTGCCAGCAGTTCTGTAGCAGCGGGAGAGGAGACCCAGTACTTC.

The CDR3 here is CASSLAPVSYNEQFF. CDR3 nucleotides: TGTGCCAGCAGCTTGGCCCCGGTCTCCTACAATGAGCAGTTCTTC. The V and J genes are TRBV5-4 and TRBJ2-1; unclear D gene. CDR1 is SGHNT, CDR2 YYREEE, per germline (reference sequence). The V end lost 0 bases, the J end lost 0 bases, and 7 bases lay between the germline ends. The CDR3 covers 15 residues.

This clonotype was counted once. This chain uses TRBV20-1 with TRBJ1-5; perhaps TRBD1 as D (5 bases). Trimming left V 5 bases short and J 2 bases short, with 16 bases between. Germline lookup yields CDR1 DFQATT and CDR2 SNEGSKA (reference sequence). The CDR3 runs to 15 residues. The CDR3: CSAPQLGGGNQPQHF. CDR3 sequence (DNA): TGCAGTGCTCCCCAACTGGGAGGGGGCAATCAGCCCCAGCATTTT.

The sample holds a few counts of this clonotype. V and J are TRBV6-1 and TRBJ2-2, with TRBD1 matching over 7 bases. This CDR3 is built from 16 residues. V lost 8 bases and J lost 0; bases outside the gene matches: 9. Germline V gene sequence: CDR1 MNHNS, CDR2 SASEGT. CDR3 in amino acids: CASGQQGPPNTGELFF. Here the CDR3 DNA reads TGTGCCAGCGGCCAACAGGGGCCCCCGAACACCGGGGAGCTGTTTTTT.

There are a few counts of this clonotype. One junction end does not reproduce the germline sequence, and a read error may be involved. V and J are TRBV20-1 and TRBJ2-3; D remains unclear. The germline V gene encodes CDR1 DFQATT and CDR2 SNEGSKA (reference sequence). CDR3 length: 14 amino acids. The DNA of the CDR3 is TGCAGTGCCAGAGTTTGGAGCACCACAGATACGCAGTATTTT. It is translated as CSARVWSTTDTQYF.

CDR3: CASSLVNTDTQYF. The CDR3 coding sequence is TGTGCCAGCAGTTTAGTCAACACAGATACGCAGTATTTT. V is TRBV27 and J is TRBJ2-3; D gene uncertain. V lost 2 bases, J lost 2 bases, and 5 bases lay in between. The CDR3 covers 13 residues. The germline gives CDR1 MNHEY, CDR2 SMNVEV (reference sequence).

This clonotype was seen a few times. The rearrangement links TRBV6-1 to TRBJ2-3, with D possibly matching TRBD2 (6 bases). Deletions cut 5 bases from V and 2 bases from J, with 20 bases between. CDR1 and CDR2 (germline): MNHNS, SASEGT. The CDR3 covers 17 residues. CDR3 DNA sequence: TGTGCCAGCAGTCATTCCGGGACGGGACTTTACACAGATACGCAGTATTTT. Translation: CASSHSGTGLYTDTQYF.

This sequence joins TRBV6-1 and TRBJ1-1; TRBD1 matches 7 bases. The CDR3 is made up of 13 amino acids. V trimming: 7 bases; J trimming: 1 base; junction bases outside the gene matches: 3. Germline V lookup: CDR1 MNHNS, CDR2 SASEGT. CDR3 DNA: TGTGCCAGCAACAGACAGGGGAACACTGAAGCTTTCTTT. Translating gives CASNRQGNTEAFF.

Only a few counts were recorded for this clonotype. CDR3 DNA sequence: TGCGCCAGCAGCTTGGTACGGGTCGGGGTACGCAATGAGCAGTTCTTC. Its translation: CASSLVRVGVRNEQFF. The chain recombines TRBV5-1 with TRBJ2-1; D perhaps matches TRBD2 (5 bases). Germline V gives CDR1 SGHRS, CDR2 YFSETQ. The CDR3 has 16 residues. V was cut by 0 bases and J by 6 bases, with 16 bases left in between.

This clonotype was found a few times. The genes are TRBV2 and TRBJ2-2; no firm D call. Trimming shortened V by 5 bases and J by 3 bases, and 1 base separated the two germline ends. This CDR3 is built from 11 residues. CDR1 is SNHLY and CDR2 is FYNNEI in the germline V gene. The chain's CDR3 is CASSYTGELFF. CDR3 sequence (DNA): TGTGCCAGCAGTTACACCGGGGAGCTGTTTTTT. The whole variable domain, filled in from reference TRBV2 and TRBJ2-2, reads EPEVTQTPSHQVTQMGQEVILRCVPISNHLYFYWYRQILGQKVEFLVSFYNNEISEKSEIFDDQFSVERPDGSNFTLKIRSTKLEDSAMYFCASSYTGELFFGEGSRLTVL.